Following are 2 T cell receptor beta chains from one sample sequenced in a study of T cell responses to AZD1222 COVID-19 vaccine. TCRdb's table, derived via immunoSEQ multiplex PCR, lists solely in-frame clones and lacks some. The repertoire includes 150,000 to 200,000 clones, 90% to 95% of them detected once, and about 4% sits in the top ten. The sequences come from peripheral blood, collected 28 days after the second dose of the MenACWY control vaccine. The receptors come from an adult who received the MenACWY meningococcal vaccine as a control.

The genes are TRBV2 and TRBJ1-1, with D hard to call. The germline V gene has CDR1 SNHLY and CDR2 FYNNEI. The CDR3 has 13 residues. V lost 6 bases and J 4 bases, leaving 12 bases between the germline ends. The CDR3 protein is CASSPGDATEAFF. The CDR3 bases are TGTGCCAGCAGCCCGGGAGATGCCACTGAAGCTTTCTTT.

The V and J genes are TRBV7-8 and TRBJ1-5, with TRBD1 matching over 9 bases. This CDR3 contains 17 residues. V shed 5 bases, J shed 2 bases, and the junction held 10 bases outside the gene matches. Germline CDR1 and CDR2: SGHVS and FQNEAQ. Here the CDR3 DNA reads TGTGCCAGCAGCCCCTGGGGGACAGGGTTCGGCAATCAGCCCCAGCATTTT. The encoded protein is CASSPWGTGFGNQPQHF.